The following is a T cell receptor beta chain sequence with its context. Antigen specificity is unknown. TCRdb re-called the RT-PCR reads with MiXCR, one entry per CDR3 protein. Among hundreds of thousands of distinct CDR3 sequences listed, 20% to 25% were seen once. This entry is derived from a study of response to subunit inactivated influenza vaccine. General study results and limits: Authors suggested each seasonal influenza vaccination recruits few new T cells.

This clonotype was obtained from a man between 50 and 69 years old who received an inactivated influenza vaccine. The starting material was PBMCs from blood, obtained about 20 months after vaccination.

In nucleotides, the CDR3 is TGCGCCAGCAGCGGATACGGGAGGGGCAAGGAGACCCAGTACTTC. This translates into CASSGYGRGKETQYF. V and J are TRBV5-1 and TRBJ2-5; 8 bases are a match to TRBD2. Germline V gene sequence: CDR1 SGHRS, CDR2 YFSETQ. CDR3 length: 15 residues. Unmatched junction bases numbered 10, after V lost 4 bases and J lost 5 bases.